Shown below are 21 T cell receptor beta chains from a single sample sequenced in a study of cytomegalovirus exposure and HLA in healthy donors. The PCR was carried out with 60 Vbeta primers and 13 Jbeta primers. The table came from immunoSEQ multiplex PCR; TCRdb's copy has only in-frame clones and leaves some out. The sample lists 65,000 to 75,000 clones, approximately 67% seen once, with around 2% in the top ten. The sequenced material came from PBMCs. These receptors all come from a woman aged 25 to 39 in good health and CMV-seronegative.

This clone has more than one count but fewer than ten. The V call is TRBV4-2, the J call TRBJ1-1, with D maybe TRBD1 (6 bases). CDR1 is LGHNA and CDR2 is YNFKEQ in the germline V gene. With 4 bases removed from V and 2 bases from J, the gap between germline ends came to 14 bases. The CDR3 runs 15 residues. The CDR3 sequence: CASSLQQGGNTEAFF. The CDR3 DNA reads as TGTGCCAGCAGCCTCCAACAGGGTGGAAACACTGAAGCTTTCTTT.

This clone was seen only a few times. This chain joins TRBV18 and TRBJ1-1; D uncertain. CDR1 is KGHSH and CDR2 is LQKENI in the germline V gene. The CDR3 contains 13 residues. With 0 bases removed from V and 11 bases from J, the gap between germline ends came to 13 bases. CDR3 sequence reads: CASSPPVSLVAFF. The CDR3 nucleotides read TGTGCCAGCTCACCACCCGTGTCACTTGTGGCTTTCTTT. Filled out from reference TRBV18 and TRBJ1-1, the complete variable domain reads NAGVMQNPRHLVRRRGQEARLRCSPMKGHSHVYWYRQLPEEGLKFMVYLQKENIIDESGMPKERFSAEFPKEGPSILRIQQVVRGDSAAYFCASSPPVSLVAFFGQGTRLTVV.

The V call is TRBV7-9, the J call TRBJ2-2, with 8 bases that match TRBD2. Germline V gene data show CDR1 as SEHNR and CDR2 as FQNEAQ (reference sequence). This CDR3 comprises 16 residues. Trimming at V came to 1 base and at J to 1 base, leaving 2 bases not matched to a gene. The CDR3 DNA follows: TGTGCCAGCAGCTTAGGGCTAGCGGGGAACACCGGGGAGCTGTTTTTT. It yields the protein CASSLGLAGNTGELFF.

The chain recombines TRBV28 with TRBJ2-7, with D possibly TRBD1 on 6 matching bases. Trimming cost V 7 bases and J 5 bases, with 21 bases left between them. CDR1 is MDHEN, CDR2 SYDVKM, per germline. This CDR3 region has 15 residues. This chain's CDR3 is CASTLSAGVGDEQYF. The CDR3 nucleotides are TGTGCCAGCACTCTTAGTGCAGGGGTGGGAGACGAGCAGTACTTC. Full variable domain (missing parts from reference TRBV28 and TRBJ2-7): DVKVTQSSRYLVKRTGEKVFLECVQDMDHENMFWYRQDPGLGLRLIYFSYDVKMKEKGDIPEGYSVSREKKERFSLILESASTNQTSMYLCASTLSAGVGDEQYFGPGTRLTVT.

The CDR3 reads CASSLSGGSYGYTF. The CDR3 DNA sequence: TGCGCCAGCAGCTTGAGCGGCGGAAGCTATGGCTACACCTTC. The gene calls are TRBV5-1 and TRBJ1-2; D is unresolved. Germline CDR1 is SGHRS and CDR2 is YFSETQ. This CDR3 has 14 residues. The V and J ends lost 1 base and 4 bases respectively, with 11 bases between them.

The V call is TRBV7-9, the J call TRBJ1-3; the D is unclear. V gave up 4 bases and J gave up 0 bases, with 7 bases separating them. This CDR3 contains 14 residues. Germline assignment: CDR1 SEHNR and CDR2 FQNEAQ (reference sequence). The DNA of the CDR3 is TGTGCCAGCAGCTCAGGCGACTCTGGAAACACCATATATTTT. It yields the protein CASSSGDSGNTIYF.

The DNA of the CDR3 is TGTGCCAGCAGTGGTAGGACAGGGAGGACTGAAGCTTTCTTT. Protein product: CASSGRTGRTEAFF. This sequence joins TRBV25-1 and TRBJ1-1, with 8 bases that match TRBD1. The J segment lost 5 bases and the V segment lost 4 bases, leaving 6 bases of the junction unmatched. The CDR3 contains 14 residues. CDR1 is MGHDK and CDR2 is SYGVNS in the germline V gene.

This chain connects TRBV11-2 to TRBJ1-5, with 10 positions matching TRBD1. The CDR3 is 14 residues long. Germline V lookup: CDR1 SGHAT, CDR2 FQNNGV. With 5 bases clipped from V and 6 bases from J, the junction kept 4 bases outside the gene matches. CDR3 in DNA: TGTGCCAGCAGCACAGGGACAGGGGCTCAGCCCCAGCATTTT. Protein product: CASSTGTGAQPQHF.

This clone occurred a few times. The chain has TRBV5-1 and TRBJ2-7, with 10 bases aligning to TRBD1. The trim removed 4 bases at V and 6 bases at J, leaving 4 bases unmatched. CDR1 is SGHRS, CDR2 YFSETQ, per germline. The CDR3 sequence is 13 residues long. The CDR3 coding sequence is TGCGCCAGCAGCGAGGGACAGGGGCTCGAGCAGTACTTC. This translates into CASSEGQGLEQYF.

The chain carries TRBV6-4 and TRBJ1-1; D ambiguous. V lost 3 bases and J 3 bases, leaving 8 bases between the germline ends. CDR3 length equals 13 residues. In germline, CDR1 is MRHNA, CDR2 SNTAGT. The CDR3 nucleotides read TGTGCCAGCAGTGAACAGCCACACACTGAAGCTTTCTTT. This codes for CASSEQPHTEAFF.

The J gene is TRBJ2-7, the V gene TRBV6-5; perhaps TRBD1 as D (6 bases). V lost 4 bases, J lost 3 bases, and 10 bases lay in between. The CDR3 loop spans 13 amino acids. Germline V CDR1 and CDR2: MNHEY, SVGAGI. The CDR3 DNA reads as TGTGCCAGCAGTTTGGCACAGGGCTACGAGCAGTACTTC. This gives the protein CASSLAQGYEQYF.

This chain uses TRBV6-5 with TRBJ2-7, with a possible D match to TRBD2 (6 bases). Trimming removed 10 bases from V and 2 bases from J, with 21 bases in between. This CDR3 is built from 15 residues. The V gene's germline CDR1 is MNHEY and CDR2 SVGAGI. CDR3 nucleotide sequence: TGTGCCATAAGCGGGCGTCAGGTGCCGGCCTACGAGCAGTACTTC. The encoded protein is CAISGRQVPAYEQYF.

This clone was counted a single time. V gene TRBV4-1 combines with J gene TRBJ2-3; D gene uncertain. The CDR3 extends over 16 amino acids. Trimming shortened V by 1 base and J by 0 bases, and 11 bases separated the two germline ends. Germline V gene sequence: CDR1 MGHRA, CDR2 YSYEKL. CDR3 nucleotides: TGCGCCAGCAGCCAAGTCGGCGGTGCTAGCACAGATACGCAGTATTTT. It translates to CASSQVGGASTDTQYF.

The CDR3 DNA follows: TGTGCCAGCAGCTTAGTTCGGGGCACCGGGGAGCTGTTTTTT. Translating gives CASSLVRGTGELFF. The rearrangement joins TRBV11-2 to TRBJ2-2; TRBD2 might be the D (5 bases). Germline CDR1 SGHAT, CDR2 FQNNGV. The CDR3 runs 14 residues. Trimming shortened V by 1 base and J by 4 bases, and 7 bases separated the two germline ends.

The chain links TRBV5-4 to TRBJ2-7; TRBD1 matches 7 bases. This CDR3 spans 13 amino acids. J gave up 2 bases and V 10 bases, and 9 bases lay outside the gene matches. Per the germline V gene, CDR1 is SGHNT and CDR2 is YYREEE (reference sequence). The CDR3 loop reads CAVTTTGAYEQYF. CDR3 sequence (DNA): TGTGCCGTCACCACTACAGGGGCCTACGAGCAGTACTTC.

This clone was recorded once. The chain employs TRBV6-1 and TRBJ2-1; 13 bases fit TRBD2. The CDR3 consists of 14 residues. Germline values: CDR1 MNHNS, CDR2 SASEGT. V dropped 9 bases and J dropped 6; count of bases not matched to a gene: 5. CDR3 bases: TGTGCCAGTACGGGACTAGCGGGGTCCAATGAGCAGTTCTTC. It is translated as CASTGLAGSNEQFF.

The chain couples TRBV7-9 to TRBJ2-1; 10 positions agree with TRBD2. Germline V gene data show CDR1 as SEHNR and CDR2 as FQNEAQ (reference sequence). CDR3 length: 15 residues. The V gene end was trimmed by 0 bases and the J gene end by 4 bases; junction bases not matched to a gene: 0. The CDR3 nucleotides read TGTGCCAGCAGCTTAGCTAGCGGGGGGTACAATGAGCAGTTCTTC. Its translation is CASSLASGGYNEQFF.

The CDR3 here is CASSIYQETQYF. CDR3 DNA: TGTGCCAGCAGCATATACCAAGAGACCCAGTACTTC. This chain joins TRBV5-6 and TRBJ2-5; D is ambiguous. CDR1 is SGHDT, CDR2 YYEEEE, per germline. Trimming cost V 4 bases and J 0 bases, with 4 bases left between them. This CDR3 has 12 amino acids.

This clone was seen a handful of times. It may be a read error: a sequence one base away is much more abundant. The chain uses TRBV5-6 and TRBJ2-7, with D possibly matching TRBD1 (6 bases). This CDR3 comprises 16 residues. Germline CDR1 and CDR2: SGHDT and YYEEEE. The CDR3 region is CASSSLRGLGIYQQYF. The CDR3 DNA reads TGTGCCAGCAGCTCCCTCAGGGGCCTGGGGATCTACCAGCAGTACTTC.

A single count supports this clone. Relative to the germline gene, one junction end is altered; a read error may explain this. The rearrangement uses TRBV29-1 and TRBJ2-7; 11 bases fit TRBD1. The CDR3 length is 16 residues. Germline loops: CDR1 SQVTM, CDR2 ANQGSEA. The CDR3 sequence: CNVEAAGQGGSYEQYF. CDR3 sequence (DNA): TGCAACGTTGAGGCGGCGGGACAGGGGGGCTCCTACGAGCAGTACTTC.

This chain joins TRBV30 and TRBJ2-1; 12 bases match TRBD2. The CDR3 length is 12 residues. Unmatched junction bases numbered 2, after V lost 5 bases and J lost 9 bases. Germline V CDR1 and CDR2: GTSNPN, SVGIG (reference sequence). CDR3 coding DNA: TGTGCCTGGGGACTAGCGGGGATTGAGCAGTTCTTC. This gives the protein CAWGLAGIEQFF.